These 11 T cell receptor beta chains were all obtained from the same sample, sequenced in a study of early T cells in non-severe SARS-CoV-2 infection. TCRdb re-called the 5' RACE reads with MiXCR, one entry per CDR3 protein. The table has fewer than 45,000 distinct CDR3 sequences, roughly 9.7% seen once. Sequencing was performed on whole blood. All receptors come from an adult who was a healthcare worker with PCR-confirmed SARS-CoV-2 infection or an uninfected control (not recorded which).

In its sample, this clonotype was seen many times. The V gene is TRBV29-1, the J gene TRBJ2-3, with D unresolved. The CDR3 totals 13 residues. V lost 4 bases, J lost 1 base, and 9 bases lay in between. Germline CDR1 and CDR2: SQVTM and ANQGSEA. CDR3 in amino acids: CSVASGGTDTQYF. The CDR3 region has the DNA TGCAGCGTTGCTTCTGGGGGCACAGATACGCAGTATTTT.

This clonotype came up a few times. The chain employs TRBV12-3 or TRBV12-4 and TRBJ2-5; D tentatively reads TRBD1 or TRBD2 (5 bases each). With 7 bases removed from V and 2 bases from J, the gap between germline ends came to 11 bases. This CDR3 has 13 residues. CDR3 DNA: TGTGCCAGCACGAAGGGGACGCAAGAGACCCAGTACTTC. Translating gives CASTKGTQETQYF.

The table lists this clonotype with many counts. V usage is TRBV19 and J usage is TRBJ2-7, with 7 nucleotides matching TRBD1. Germline CDR1 and CDR2: LNHDA and SQIVND (reference sequence). The CDR3 consists of 16 residues. J lost 4 bases, V lost 4 bases, and 13 bases had no gene match. Here the CDR3 reads CASSTPGQPPFYEQYF. The CDR3 nucleotides are TGTGCCAGTAGTACGCCGGGACAGCCTCCATTTTACGAGCAGTACTTC.

The chain has TRBV6-4 and TRBJ2-1; possibly TRBD1 or TRBD2 for D (5 bases each). The CDR3 has 15 amino acids. The V end was cut by 0 bases, the J end by 4 bases, with 10 bases between. From germline, CDR1 is MRHNA and CDR2 SNTAGT. The CDR3 DNA reads as TGTGCCAGCAGTGACTCAGTGGGGGAGTACAATGAGCAGTTCTTC. Translating it yields CASSDSVGEYNEQFF.

This clonotype appeared a few times. The CDR3 DNA reads TGTGCCAGCAAGATTCCCGGGACAGTAGAAGCTTTCTTT. Translation gives CASKIPGTVEAFF. The rearrangement links TRBV5-5 to TRBJ1-1; 7 bases agree with TRBD1. The length of the CDR3 is 13 residues. The junction had 10 bases not matched to a gene; V was cut back by 6 bases and J by 8 bases. Germline loops: CDR1 SGHKS, CDR2 YYEKEE (reference sequence).

This clonotype has a count of ten or more. The chain recombines TRBV2 with TRBJ2-3; D possibly corresponds to TRBD2 (6 bases). This CDR3 spans 15 amino acids. CDR1 is SNHLY and CDR2 is FYNNEI in the germline V gene. The V end was cut by 6 bases, the J end by 3 bases, with 16 bases between. DNA of the CDR3: TGTGCCAGCAGCACCAGGGCGGCGGGGACAGATACGCAGTATTTT. This gives the protein CASSTRAAGTDTQYF.

This chain uses TRBV20-1 with TRBJ2-5; 10 bases fit TRBD2. CDR3 length: 15 residues. Unmatched junction bases numbered 3, after V lost 1 base and J lost 1 base. In germline, CDR1 is DFQATT, CDR2 SNEGSKA (reference sequence). CDR3 DNA sequence: TGCAGTGCTAGAGCTAGCGGGGGCCTCCAAGAGACCCAGTACTTC. It translates to CSARASGGLQETQYF.

The chain couples TRBV3-1 to TRBJ2-1; 10 nucleotides match TRBD2. The CDR3 loop spans 14 amino acids. Germline CDR1 is LGHDT and CDR2 is YNNKEL (reference sequence). With 6 bases clipped from V and 5 bases from J, the junction kept 4 bases outside the gene matches. The CDR3 reads CASRPLAGDNEQFF. The CDR3 DNA reads as TGTGCCAGCAGACCCCTAGCGGGGGACAATGAGCAGTTCTTC.

This clonotype was seen at least ten times. The chain links TRBV27 to TRBJ2-1; tentative D call: TRBD1 (5 bases). Trimming took 3 bases from V and 6 from J, leaving 15 bases between them. CDR3 size: 15 residues. Looked up from germline, CDR1 is MNHEY and CDR2 is SMNVEV (reference sequence). The CDR3 sequence is CASSLDWGLGNEQFF. Here the CDR3 DNA reads TGTGCCAGCAGTTTGGATTGGGGCCTGGGCAATGAGCAGTTCTTC.

This clonotype was seen at least ten times. The J gene is TRBJ2-1, the V gene TRBV11-2; a possible D gene is TRBD1 (6 bases). The germline V gene has CDR1 SGHAT and CDR2 FQNNGV. This CDR3 has 12 residues. The germline V and J ends were trimmed by 6 bases and 4 bases, with 7 bases remaining between them. The CDR3 DNA reads as TGTGCCAGCAGGGACAGTTACAATGAGCAGTTCTTC. Encoded protein: CASRDSYNEQFF.

V gene TRBV28 combines with J gene TRBJ2-6, with D uncertain. V was pared by 1 base and J by 0 bases, with 16 bases between. Looked up from germline, CDR1 is MDHEN and CDR2 is SYDVKM. The CDR3 is 19 residues long. This CDR3 is CASSLFELRRHSGANVLTF. The CDR3 nucleotides read TGTGCCAGCAGTTTATTCGAGTTGAGGAGACACTCTGGGGCCAACGTCCTGACTTTC.